This T cell receptor (beta chain) derives from a study of T cells in tuberculosis (dated by TCRdb to 2017 to 2018). For the study in its entirety: The study combined CD1B tetramers and high-throughput TCR immunosequencing to characterize T cells specific for the mycobacterial lipid antigen glucose monomycolate (GMM). IGRA-negative adolescents, IGRA-positive adolescents with latent tuberculosis and adults with active tuberculosis, about 9 per group, were compared in a South African clinical cohort.

Turning to this clone: Its antigen is not yet known. Within one base of it there is no much larger clone, and no base qualities were kept.

TCR libraries were generated with the immunoSEQ multiplex PCR assay, using TCR-beta and/or TCR-alpha/delta assays for each sample. Amplified TCR libraries were sequenced on the Illumina high-throughput platform. From the authors' description of their analysis: Clustering and dimensionality reduction relied on pairwise TCRdist distances among GMM-specific receptors from T cells that were either sorted ex vivo or expanded in vitro. Each clinical repertoire received a mean NN-distance score, defined as the average TCRdist to the nearest 10% of tetramer-positive reference sequences. GEM TCR motif frequency was calculated as the fraction of unique TCRs that matched known GEM sequences by V/J usage and CDR3 length. Active tuberculosis was classified by linear discriminant analysis with leave-one-out cross-validation, implemented in scikit-learn. What TCRdb holds here is the immuneACCESS table cut down to in-frame rearrangements. Part of the clones is not present; checked against another copy, under half of the missing clones reflect an unresolved V gene, and the others are unexplained. The D gene and trimming were derived from the DNA, and the V and J assignments and clone size from that table. The sample table records tens of thousands of clones; 94% of these occur just once. The biggest ten clones account for about 8% of the sample.

The CDR3 numbers 13 residues from cysteine through phenylalanine. This entry keeps only the CDR3 DNA: 39 bases, framed from base 1. V gives up 0 bases and J gives up 7 bases, and the segment between their germline ends measures 13 bases. The germline V gene encodes CDR1 GTSNPN and CDR2 SVGIG (reference sequence). At study entry, a tuberculin skin test and the QuantiFERON-TB GOLD In-Tube IGRA were used to screen adolescents for latent tuberculosis infection. Immunosequencing of unsorted cryopreserved PBMC covered, on average, about 99,000 T cells per clinical donor. Eleven high schools in the Worcester region of the Western Cape, South Africa, served as enrollment sites for adolescents aged 12 to 18 years. Ten or so adolescents infected with M. tuberculosis and about 10 uninfected adolescents were chosen and matched for age and sex. PBMC from adolescents were isolated by density centrifugation from freshly drawn heparinized blood and then cryopreserved.

The paper's findings and limits, for the study overall: Smaller NN-distances were partly driven by shorter CDR3-alpha lengths in active tuberculosis patients, and statistical significance was not reached for the TCR-beta difference. A classifier using the diverse GMM-specific repertoire reached approximately 90% accuracy (AUROC roughly 0.9), compared with roughly 70% accuracy using GEM motif frequencies. Smaller mean NN-distances to GMM-specific TCRs were observed in active tuberculosis TCR-alpha repertoires than in IGRA-negative controls, suggesting clonal expansion of GMM-specific TCRs. Clinical samples were selected based on the availability of cryopreserved specimens, with adults included as active tuberculosis cases and adolescents included as controls.

The chain is encoded by TRBV30 joined to TRBJ2-7, and perhaps TRBD2 as D gene, on 5 matching bases. The sequence came from a donor aged 10-29 years with latent tuberculosis or without tuberculosis infection. What was sequenced was PBMCs. The CDR3 has the sequence CAWSVVGPGEQYF. The nucleotides read TGTGCCTGGAGTGTAGTGGGTCCGGGGGAGCAGTACTTC.